Listed below are T cell receptor beta chains from one sample, sequenced in a study of CD4 T cell repertoires in COVID-19. TCRdb's table, derived via immunoSEQ multiplex PCR, lists solely in-frame clones and lacks some. In the table there are over 75,000 clones, 83% of which are singletons. Source: CD4+ T cells from peripheral blood, taken after recovery from COVID-19. These receptors originate from a human donor who had COVID-19. The conserved cysteine and the conserved F or W are not part of the CDR3 here. A D gene is named only where the DNA matches it firmly. Some rows mark clone size as missing; the rest say once, few, many or name a class of expanded clone.

D gene	V gene	CDR3 length	J gene	clone size	CDR3 protein
-	TRBV3-1/TRBV3-2	13	TRBJ1-3	once	ASSQGQSSGNTIY
-	TRBV7-8	13	TRBJ2-7	-	ASSLGGTFREEQY
-	TRBV30	12	TRBJ1-3	-	AWSRRGAGNTIY
-	TRBV30	10	TRBJ2-2	-	AWSVIVGELF
-	TRBV5-1	15	TRBJ1-1	-	ASSYTVIGWANTEAF
TRBD1	TRBV12-3/TRBV12-4	11	TRBJ1-1	-	ASSFLTGYEAF
-	TRBV6-1	15	TRBJ2-3	-	ASSERGTALSTDTQY
TRBD1	TRBV18	13	TRBJ2-1	-	ASSPPGQMPNEQF
TRBD1	TRBV18	15	TRBJ1-1	-	ASSPPGQGRENTEAF
-	TRBV7-8	15	TRBJ2-6	-	ASSRDLIVSGANVLT
-	TRBV6-5	10	TRBJ2-7	-	ASRADSYEQY
TRBD1	TRBV6-1	12	TRBJ2-7	-	ASSEFRGLGEQY
TRBD2	TRBV7-2	12	TRBJ2-1	-	ASRLAGDFHEQF
TRBD2	TRBV27	14	TRBJ2-2	-	ATREGGFTNTGELF
-	TRBV14	10	TRBJ1-2	-	ASSHGGYGYT
TRBD1	TRBV19	16	TRBJ2-1	-	ASSSRDRFILSYNEQF
-	TRBV7-2	14	TRBJ2-3	-	ASSLQAGWTTDTQY
TRBD2	TRBV28	13	TRBJ2-1	-	ASSRTSGVYNEQF
-	TRBV2	12	TRBJ1-5	few	ASSGSSSNQPQH
TRBD1	TRBV19	13	TRBJ2-1	-	ASARDRGPSNEQF
-	TRBV28	13	TRBJ1-3	-	ASSTGTSGKNTIY
-	TRBV24-1	15	TRBJ1-3	-	ATSDTGDTSSGNTIY
-	TRBV6-5	10	TRBJ2-3	-	ATRQGTDTQY
TRBD1	TRBV24-1	13	TRBJ2-1	-	ATSDSDRTYNEQF
TRBD1	TRBV30	11	TRBJ1-1	-	AWGQGRNTEAF
-	TRBV3-1/TRBV3-2	16	TRBJ2-2	-	AGSQVGPSSFRGGELF
TRBD2	TRBV3-1/TRBV3-2	14	TRBJ2-5	-	ASSPRTSGGEETQY
-	TRBV7-2	12	TRBJ1-1	once	ASSFPQKGTEAF
-	TRBV6-5	10	TRBJ1-1	-	ASSFRGTEAF
-	TRBV11-2	11	TRBJ1-1	few	ASSFAPNTEAF
-	TRBV12-3/TRBV12-4	9	TRBJ2-3	-	ASGLTDTQY
-	TRBV7-3	11	TRBJ1-1	-	ASSLGQLTEAF
-	TRBV6-1	11	TRBJ1-2	-	ASSEGRDYGYT
-	TRBV19	11	TRBJ2-7	-	ASSTLSSYEQY
-	TRBV29-1	12	TRBJ1-2	-	SVETAVPLYGYT
TRBD2	TRBV19	12	TRBJ2-7	-	ASSTTSGVGEQY